The 21 T cell receptor beta chains in this list originate from one sample, sequenced in a study of stem cell transplantation in POMP-related autoinflammatory disease. Libraries were prepared by immunoSEQ multiplex PCR; TCRdb keeps only in-frame clonotypes and omits some of them. The sample lists about 26,000 clones, around 86% occurring once. The sample consisted of CD4+ T cells from PBMCs, taken before stem cell transplantation. The receptors shown here come from a human donor with POMP-related autoinflammation and immune dysregulation (PRAID).

CDR3 sequence reads: CASTKDRVNEKLFF. The DNA of the CDR3 is TGTGCCAGCACTAAAGACAGGGTCAATGAAAAACTGTTTTTT. The V and J genes are TRBV2 and TRBJ1-4; 7 bases are shared with TRBD1. Germline CDR1 reads SNHLY; CDR2 reads FYNNEI. This CDR3 is 14 amino acids long. Unmatched junction bases numbered 7, after V lost 7 bases and J lost 5 bases.

V is TRBV6-1 and J is TRBJ2-3; 10 bases are shared with TRBD1. CDR3 size: 14 residues. V shed 4 bases, J shed 8 bases, and the junction held 6 bases outside the gene matches. CDR1 and CDR2 (germline): MNHNS, SASEGT. DNA for the CDR3: TGTGCCAGCAGTGGCGGGACAGGGGAAGGTACGCAGTATTTT. This translates into CASSGGTGEGTQYF.

Here the CDR3 DNA reads TGTGCCAGCATAGAGGCGGGGGGGTATCCCGGGGAGCTGTTTTTT. Translating it yields CASIEAGGYPGELFF. The chain uses TRBV6-1 and TRBJ2-2; 9 bases agree with TRBD2. The CDR3 runs 15 residues. The germline V gene has CDR1 MNHNS and CDR2 SASEGT. The V segment lost 7 bases and the J segment 6 bases; nucleotides outside the gene matches: 9.

The chain recombines TRBV5-4 with TRBJ2-1, with TRBD2 identical over 10 bases. CDR3 size: 15 residues. Per the germline V gene, CDR1 is SGHNT and CDR2 is YYREEE (reference sequence). V trimming: 3 bases; J trimming: 6 bases; junction bases outside the gene matches: 6. CDR3 sequence: CASSSSGRAGNEQFF. CDR3 nucleotides: TGTGCCAGCAGCTCGAGCGGGAGGGCCGGCAATGAGCAGTTCTTC.

The chain uses TRBV7-2 and TRBJ2-5; D not resolved. The ends were cut back, 0 bases at V and 7 bases at J, with 6 bases in the middle. Germline V gives CDR1 SGHTA, CDR2 FQGNSA. There are 12 residues in the CDR3. The CDR3 nucleotides read TGTGCCAGCAGCTTAGCGCTAAGGACCCAGTACTTC. Amino acid sequence: CASSLALRTQYF.

The CDR3 region is CASSLDRNQPQHF. CDR3 nucleotides: TGCGCCAGCAGCTTGGACAGAAATCAGCCCCAGCATTTT. This chain connects TRBV5-1 to TRBJ1-5, with no clear D. Germline CDR1 and CDR2: SGHRS and YFSETQ. V lost 0 bases and J lost 4, with 5 bases in between. The length of the CDR3 is 13 residues.

This clone appeared a single time. The V gene is TRBV29-1, the J gene TRBJ2-3; D possibly corresponds to TRBD2 (5 bases). V gave up 1 base and J gave up 4 bases, with 12 bases separating them. The CDR3 loop spans 14 amino acids. The germline CDR1 and CDR2 sequences are SQVTM and ANQGSEA. The CDR3 sequence: CSVEGVRVADTQYF. The CDR3 nucleotides are TGCAGCGTTGAAGGCGTGAGGGTGGCAGATACGCAGTATTTT.

The J gene is TRBJ2-1, the V gene TRBV12-5; 8 positions agree with TRBD1. V lost 3 bases and J lost 8; bases outside the gene matches: 9. The CDR3 is 15 amino acids. CDR1 and CDR2 from the germline V gene are LGHNT and FRNRAP. The CDR3 DNA reads TGTGCTAGTGGTTTACCCGGACAGGGACGCGATGAGCAGTTCTTC. This codes for CASGLPGQGRDEQFF.

This chain connects TRBV7-2 to TRBJ2-1, with a tentative D call TRBD1 (6 bases). The germline V and J ends were trimmed by 5 bases and 3 bases, with 14 bases remaining between them. This CDR3 has 15 residues. Germline loops: CDR1 SGHTA, CDR2 FQGNSA. This chain's CDR3 is CASSPGVGVYNEQFF. The CDR3 DNA sequence: TGTGCCAGCAGCCCAGGGGTGGGGGTCTACAATGAGCAGTTCTTC.

This clone was recorded only once. This chain's CDR3 is CASSASGQGLVEQYF. The CDR3 nucleotides are TGTGCCAGCAGCGCATCGGGACAGGGTCTCGTCGAGCAGTACTTC. V gene TRBV9 combines with J gene TRBJ2-7; 9 nucleotides agree with TRBD1. The CDR3 contains 15 residues. From germline, CDR1 is SGDLS and CDR2 YYNGEE. Trimming at V came to 3 bases and at J to 6 bases, leaving 10 bases not matched to a gene.

V usage is TRBV10-3 and J usage is TRBJ1-5; possible D gene TRBD1, 6 bases. Trimming stripped 3 bases from V and 7 bases from J, with 13 bases between. The CDR3 length is 14 residues. Looked up from germline, CDR1 is ENHRY and CDR2 is SYGVKD. CDR3 residues: CAISEMWGQQPQHF. The DNA of the CDR3 is TGTGCCATCAGTGAAATGTGGGGGCAGCAGCCCCAGCATTTT.

The V and J genes are TRBV6-1 and TRBJ2-3; D possibly corresponds to TRBD2 (5 bases). The germline gives CDR1 MNHNS, CDR2 SASEGT. Trimming removed 2 bases at V and 4 bases at J, with 7 bases between. The CDR3 is 13 amino acids. The CDR3 here is CASSERTSDTQYF. In DNA, the CDR3 is TGTGCCAGCAGTGAACGGACTTCAGATACGCAGTATTTT.

The chain recombines TRBV5-1 with TRBJ1-2, with a weak D call TRBD1 (6 bases). CDR3 size: 13 residues. Germline V gene data show CDR1 as SGHRS and CDR2 as YFSETQ. The V gene lost 7 bases and the J gene lost 4 bases, with 14 bases spanning the gap. CDR3 sequence (DNA): TGCGCCAGCTGGGGGGCAGGGCCCTATGGCTACACCTTC. This sequence encodes CASWGAGPYGYTF.

V is TRBV25-1 and J is TRBJ2-1; D unresolved. V lost 5 bases to trimming and J lost 0 bases, with 14 bases between them. The germline CDR1 and CDR2 sequences are MGHDK and SYGVNS. This CDR3 has 16 amino acids. This CDR3 is CASSLLAASSYNEQFF. In nucleotides, the CDR3 is TGTGCCAGCAGTTTGCTCGCTGCAAGCTCCTACAATGAGCAGTTCTTC.

The chain links TRBV12-5 to TRBJ1-1, with D uncertain. Trimming took 0 bases from V and 4 from J, leaving 6 bases between them. CDR3 length: 13 amino acids. Germline values: CDR1 LGHNT, CDR2 FRNRAP. The CDR3 sequence: CASGLVISTEAFF. The CDR3, as DNA: TGTGCTAGTGGTTTGGTTATTAGCACTGAAGCTTTCTTT.

V and J are TRBV28 and TRBJ2-1; 7 bases line up with TRBD1. Unmatched junction bases numbered 9, after V lost 4 bases and J lost 6 bases. CDR1 is MDHEN, CDR2 SYDVKM, per germline. The CDR3 has 15 residues. The chain's CDR3 is CASSSPTGFINEQFF. The CDR3 nucleotides are TGTGCCAGCAGTTCCCCGACAGGGTTTATCAATGAGCAGTTCTTC.

V is TRBV7-2 and J is TRBJ1-5, with 7 bases that match TRBD1. The CDR3 consists of 14 residues. V shed 2 bases, J shed 6 bases, and the junction held 4 bases outside the gene matches. The germline V gene encodes CDR1 SGHTA and CDR2 FQGNSA. The chain's CDR3 is CASSLIGGSQPQHF. The DNA for the CDR3 is TGTGCCAGCAGCTTAATAGGGGGCAGTCAGCCCCAGCATTTT.

The rearrangement links TRBV6-5 to TRBJ2-1, with D perhaps TRBD1 (5 bases). The V end was cut by 0 bases, the J end by 2 bases, with 8 bases between. The CDR3 has 15 residues. Germline CDR1 and CDR2: MNHEY and SVGAGI. DNA of the CDR3: TGTGCCAGCAGTTACTCGAGCAGGGCCTACAATGAGCAGTTCTTC. Its translation: CASSYSSRAYNEQFF.

The chain employs TRBV28 and TRBJ2-2; 13 bases align to TRBD2. The ends lost 5 bases at V and 8 bases at J; junction bases unmatched: 8. CDR1 and CDR2 from the germline V gene are MDHEN and SYDVKM. The CDR3 has 16 amino acids. This CDR3 reads CASSPRTSGSKGELFF. In DNA, the CDR3 is TGTGCCAGCAGTCCCCGGACTAGCGGGAGCAAGGGGGAGCTGTTTTTT. Together with reference TRBV28 and TRBJ2-2, the CDR3 gives the full variable domain: DVKVTQSSRYLVKRTGEKVFLECVQDMDHENMFWYRQDPGLGLRLIYFSYDVKMKEKGDIPEGYSVSREKKERFSLILESASTNQTSMYLCASSPRTSGSKGELFFGEGSRLTVL.

This rearrangement joins TRBV4-2 to TRBJ2-7; no definite D call. Trimming shortened V by 4 bases and J by 3 bases, and 10 bases separated the two germline ends. The CDR3 is made up of 13 amino acids. Germline assignment: CDR1 LGHNA and CDR2 YNFKEQ. The CDR3 DNA sequence: TGTGCCAGCAGCCGCCCGGGCGACTACGAGCAGTACTTC. Amino acid sequence: CASSRPGDYEQYF.

V is TRBV11-2 and J is TRBJ2-2; the match to TRBD2 covers 10 bases. Germline-derived CDR1 and CDR2 are SGHAT and FQNNGV. The ends lost 4 bases at V and 1 base at J; junction bases unmatched: 3. The CDR3 has 16 amino acids. The CDR3 DNA follows: TGTGCCAGCAGCTCACAGCGGGAGGGGAACACCGGGGAGCTGTTTTTT. Protein sequence: CASSSQREGNTGELFF.